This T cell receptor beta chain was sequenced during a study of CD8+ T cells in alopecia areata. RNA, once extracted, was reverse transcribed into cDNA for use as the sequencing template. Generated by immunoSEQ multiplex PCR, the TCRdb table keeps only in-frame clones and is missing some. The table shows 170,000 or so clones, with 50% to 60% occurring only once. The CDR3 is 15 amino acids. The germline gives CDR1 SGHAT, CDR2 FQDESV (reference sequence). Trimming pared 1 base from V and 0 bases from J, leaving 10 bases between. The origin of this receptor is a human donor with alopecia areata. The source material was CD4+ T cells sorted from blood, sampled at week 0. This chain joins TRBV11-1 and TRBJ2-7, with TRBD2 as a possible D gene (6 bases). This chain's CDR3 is CASSLVRGSSYEQYF. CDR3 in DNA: TGTGCCAGCAGCTTAGTGCGGGGTAGCTCCTACGAGCAGTACTTC.